This entry describes one T cell receptor (beta chain). Its antigen is as yet unknown. This sample is drawn from a study of response to subunit inactivated influenza vaccine. Findings and caveats of the study: A suggestion made by the authors is that each seasonal influenza vaccination recruits few new T cells.

The germline V and J ends were trimmed by 0 bases and 3 bases, with 15 bases remaining between them. CDR1 MNHNS and CDR2 SASEGT come from the germline V gene. The CDR3 is 16 residues long. Each CDR3 protein gets one entry after TCRdb re-called the RT-PCR reads with MiXCR. The table has over 650,000 distinct CDR3 sequences, around 18% seen once. Here the sequenced sample was PBMCs from blood, taken approximately 5 days after vaccination. The origin of this receptor is a man between 45 and 60 years old who received an inactivated influenza vaccine. This rearrangement joins TRBV6-1 to TRBJ2-7; either TRBD1 or TRBD2 may supply D (5 bases each). The CDR3 nucleotides read TGTGCCAGCAGTGAAGCGCTGTCTGGAGGACACTACGAGCAGTACTTC. It codes for CASSEALSGGHYEQYF.